This T cell receptor (beta chain) was sequenced in a study of blood T cell repertoires in COVID-19. Study-wide background: Acute and convalescent COVID-19 specimens originated in the United States, Italy and Spain.

Germline assignment: CDR1 LNHDA and CDR2 SQIVND (reference sequence). Trimming took 10 bases from V and 6 from J; bases not matched to a gene: 20. The CDR3 consists of 18 residues. TCRdb's copy holds only in-frame clones and misses some; the assay was immunoSEQ multiplex PCR. The data contain roughly 160,000 clones, just under 90% of them singletons. The chain links TRBV19 to TRBJ2-2, with TRBD2 matching over 10 bases. The sample was peripheral blood. The TCR originated in a woman in her seventies with COVID-19, enrolled during active disease. The CDR3 DNA follows: TGTGCCACTACACAATCGATAAAGCGGGGGGGCCCTCCCGGGGAGCTGTTTTTT. Amino acids: CATTQSIKRGGPPGELFF.